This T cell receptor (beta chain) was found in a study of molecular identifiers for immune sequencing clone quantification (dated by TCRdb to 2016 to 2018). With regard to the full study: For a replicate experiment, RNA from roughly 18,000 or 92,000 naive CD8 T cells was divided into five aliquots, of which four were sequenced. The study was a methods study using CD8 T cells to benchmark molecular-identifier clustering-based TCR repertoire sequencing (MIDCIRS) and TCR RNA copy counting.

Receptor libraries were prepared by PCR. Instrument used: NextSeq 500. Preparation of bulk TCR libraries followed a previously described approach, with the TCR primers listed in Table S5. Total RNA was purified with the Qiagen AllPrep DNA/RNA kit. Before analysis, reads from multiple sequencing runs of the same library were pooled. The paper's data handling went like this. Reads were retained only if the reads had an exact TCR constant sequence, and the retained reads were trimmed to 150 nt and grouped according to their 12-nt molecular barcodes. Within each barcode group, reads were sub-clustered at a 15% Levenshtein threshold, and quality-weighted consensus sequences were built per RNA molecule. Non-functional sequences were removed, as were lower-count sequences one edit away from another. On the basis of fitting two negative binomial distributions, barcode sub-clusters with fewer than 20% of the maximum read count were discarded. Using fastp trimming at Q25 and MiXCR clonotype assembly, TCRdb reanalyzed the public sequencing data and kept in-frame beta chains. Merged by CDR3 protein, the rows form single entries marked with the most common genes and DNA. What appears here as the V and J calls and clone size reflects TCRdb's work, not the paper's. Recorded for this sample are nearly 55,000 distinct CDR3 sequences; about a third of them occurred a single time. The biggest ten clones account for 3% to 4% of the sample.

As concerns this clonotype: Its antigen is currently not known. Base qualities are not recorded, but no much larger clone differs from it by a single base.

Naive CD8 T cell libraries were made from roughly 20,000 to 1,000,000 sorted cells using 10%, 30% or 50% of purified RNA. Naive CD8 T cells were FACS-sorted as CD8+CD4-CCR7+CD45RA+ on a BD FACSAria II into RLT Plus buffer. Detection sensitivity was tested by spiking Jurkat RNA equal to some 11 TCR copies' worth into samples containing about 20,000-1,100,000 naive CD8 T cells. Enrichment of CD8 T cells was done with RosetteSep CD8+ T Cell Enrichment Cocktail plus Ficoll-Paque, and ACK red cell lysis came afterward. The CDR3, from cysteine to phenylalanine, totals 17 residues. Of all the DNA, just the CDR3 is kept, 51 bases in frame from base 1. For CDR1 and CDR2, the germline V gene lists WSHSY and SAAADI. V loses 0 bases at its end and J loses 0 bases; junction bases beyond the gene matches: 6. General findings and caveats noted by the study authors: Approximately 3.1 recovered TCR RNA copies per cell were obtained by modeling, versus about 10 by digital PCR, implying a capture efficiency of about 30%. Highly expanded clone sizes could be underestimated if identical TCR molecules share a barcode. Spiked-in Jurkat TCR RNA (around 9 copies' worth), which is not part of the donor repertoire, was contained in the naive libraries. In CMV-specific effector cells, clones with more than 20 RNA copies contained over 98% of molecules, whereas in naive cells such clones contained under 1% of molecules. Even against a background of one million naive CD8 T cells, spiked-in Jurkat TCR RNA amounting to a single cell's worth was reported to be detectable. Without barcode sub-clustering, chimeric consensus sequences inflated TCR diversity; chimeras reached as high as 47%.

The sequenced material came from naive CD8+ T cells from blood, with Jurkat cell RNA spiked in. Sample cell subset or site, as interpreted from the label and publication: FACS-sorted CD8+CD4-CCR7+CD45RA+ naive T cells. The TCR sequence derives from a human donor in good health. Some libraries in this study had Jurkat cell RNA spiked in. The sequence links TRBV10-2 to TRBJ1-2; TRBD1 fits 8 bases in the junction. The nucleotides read TGCGCCAGCAGTGAGTCGTACAGGGGGACTTCTAACTATGGCTACACCTTC. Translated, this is CASSESYRGTSNYGYTF.